This TCR beta chain comes out of a study of blood T cells in healthy people across ages. The CDR3 is made up of 15 amino acids. The V and J ends lost 0 bases and 7 bases, in that order; junction bases with no gene match: 5. Looked up from germline, CDR1 is SGDLS and CDR2 is YYNGEE. This clonotype was recorded many times. The use of a sample-barcoded 5' primer and a J-beta primer mix characterized a second PCR of roughly 6 to 11 cycles. TCRdb recomputed calls from the 5' RACE reads with MiXCR, one row per CDR3 protein. The sample shows hundreds of thousands of distinct CDR3 sequences, approximately 30% of them seen only once. Isolation per sample recovered at least 7 million PBMCs.

This receptor was taken from a woman older than 75 in good health. The genes are TRBV9 and TRBJ2-7; 12 bases fit TRBD1. Sequenced sample: blood. Written as DNA, the CDR3 is TGTGCCAGCAGCGTAGGGGGACAGGGGGCGTGGGAGCAGTACTTC. The encoded protein is CASSVGGQGAWEQYF.